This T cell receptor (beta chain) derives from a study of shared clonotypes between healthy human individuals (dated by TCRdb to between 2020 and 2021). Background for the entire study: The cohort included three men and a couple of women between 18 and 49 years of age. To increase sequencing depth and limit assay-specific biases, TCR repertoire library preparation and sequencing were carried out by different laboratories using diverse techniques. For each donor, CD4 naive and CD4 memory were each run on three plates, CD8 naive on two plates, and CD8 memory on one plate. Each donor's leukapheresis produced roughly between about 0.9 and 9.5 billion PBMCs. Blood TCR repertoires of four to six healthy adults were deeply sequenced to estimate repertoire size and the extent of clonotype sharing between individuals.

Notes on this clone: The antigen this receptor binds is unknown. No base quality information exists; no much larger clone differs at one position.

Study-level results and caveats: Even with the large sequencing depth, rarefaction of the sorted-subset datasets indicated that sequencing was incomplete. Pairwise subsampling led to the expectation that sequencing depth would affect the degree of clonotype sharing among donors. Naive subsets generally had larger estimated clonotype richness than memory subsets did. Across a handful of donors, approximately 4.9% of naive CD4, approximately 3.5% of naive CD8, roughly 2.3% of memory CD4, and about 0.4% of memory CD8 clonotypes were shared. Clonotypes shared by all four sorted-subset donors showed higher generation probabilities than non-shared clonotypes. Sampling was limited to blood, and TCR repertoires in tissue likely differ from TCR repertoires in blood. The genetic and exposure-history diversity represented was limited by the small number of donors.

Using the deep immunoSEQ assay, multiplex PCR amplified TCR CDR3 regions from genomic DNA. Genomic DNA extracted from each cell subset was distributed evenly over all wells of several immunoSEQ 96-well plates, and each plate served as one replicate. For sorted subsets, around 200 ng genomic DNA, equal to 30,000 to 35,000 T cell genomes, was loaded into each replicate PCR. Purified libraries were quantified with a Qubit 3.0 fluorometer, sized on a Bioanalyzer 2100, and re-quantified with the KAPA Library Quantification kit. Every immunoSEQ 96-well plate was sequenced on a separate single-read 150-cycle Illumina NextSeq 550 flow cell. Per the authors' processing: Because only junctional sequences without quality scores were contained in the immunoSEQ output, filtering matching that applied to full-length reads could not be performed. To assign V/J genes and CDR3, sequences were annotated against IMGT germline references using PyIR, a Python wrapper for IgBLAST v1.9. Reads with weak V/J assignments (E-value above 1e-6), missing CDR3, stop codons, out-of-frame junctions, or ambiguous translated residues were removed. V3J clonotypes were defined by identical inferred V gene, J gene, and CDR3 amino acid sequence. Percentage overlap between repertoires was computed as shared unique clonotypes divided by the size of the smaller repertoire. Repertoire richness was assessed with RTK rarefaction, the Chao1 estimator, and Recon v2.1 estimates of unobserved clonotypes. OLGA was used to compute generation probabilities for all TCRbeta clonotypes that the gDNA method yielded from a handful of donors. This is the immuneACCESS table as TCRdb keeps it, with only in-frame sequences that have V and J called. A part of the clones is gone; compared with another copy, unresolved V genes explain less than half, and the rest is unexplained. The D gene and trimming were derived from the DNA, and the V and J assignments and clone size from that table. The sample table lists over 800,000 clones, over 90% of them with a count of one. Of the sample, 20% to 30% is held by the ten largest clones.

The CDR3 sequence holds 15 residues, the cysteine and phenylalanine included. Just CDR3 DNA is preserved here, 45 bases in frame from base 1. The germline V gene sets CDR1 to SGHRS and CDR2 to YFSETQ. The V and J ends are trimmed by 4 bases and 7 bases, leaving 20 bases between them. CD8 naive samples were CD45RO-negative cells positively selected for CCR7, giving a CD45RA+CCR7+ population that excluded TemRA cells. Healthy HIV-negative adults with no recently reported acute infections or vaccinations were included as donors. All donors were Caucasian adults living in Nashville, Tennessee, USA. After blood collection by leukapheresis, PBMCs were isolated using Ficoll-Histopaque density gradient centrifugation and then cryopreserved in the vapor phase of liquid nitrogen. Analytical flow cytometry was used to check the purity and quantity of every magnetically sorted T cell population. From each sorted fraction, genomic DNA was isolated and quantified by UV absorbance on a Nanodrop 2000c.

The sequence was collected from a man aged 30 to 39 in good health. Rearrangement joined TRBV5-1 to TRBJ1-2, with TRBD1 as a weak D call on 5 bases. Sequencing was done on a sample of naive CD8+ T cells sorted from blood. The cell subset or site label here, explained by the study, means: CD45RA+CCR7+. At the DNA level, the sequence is TGCGCCAGCAGCGCATCCGGGACGGCCCTTTTTGGCTACACCTTC. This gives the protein CASSASGTALFGYTF. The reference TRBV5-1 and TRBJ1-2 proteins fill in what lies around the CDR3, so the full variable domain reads KAGVTQTPRYLIKTRGQQVTLSCSPISGHRSVSWYQQTPGQGLQFLFEYFSETQRNKGNFPGRFSGRQFSNSRSEMNVSTLELGDSALYLCASSASGTALFGYTFGSGTRLTVV.